This TCR beta chain was observed in a study of blood T cells in healthy people across ages. Points from the study as a whole: The long-lived group displayed more naive CD4+ cells, plus higher diversity, than the aged donors did.

This clonotype was found a few times. Its antigen is unknown. Per sample, at least 6 micrograms of total RNA were extracted. V was clipped by 2 bases and J by 5 bases, with 8 bases between them. This CDR3 has 14 residues. Germline V CDR1 and CDR2: SGHRS, YFSETQ. With a J-beta primer mix and a sample-barcoded 5' primer, a second PCR ran roughly 7 to 11 cycles. Every sample produced at least 3 million CDR3-containing paired-end reads. TCRdb reprocessed the 5' RACE reads with MiXCR, giving one entry per CDR3 protein. Altogether more than 650,000 distinct CDR3 sequences are present, around a fifth being singletons, with the ten largest covering under 25%.

The receptor was derived from a man between 70 and 80 years old in good health. Sequencing used blood. V gene TRBV5-1 combines with J gene TRBJ1-6; D uncertain. The CDR3 sequence: CASSFLQDNSPLHF. The CDR3 bases are TGCGCCAGCAGCTTTCTCCAAGATAATTCACCCCTCCACTTT.